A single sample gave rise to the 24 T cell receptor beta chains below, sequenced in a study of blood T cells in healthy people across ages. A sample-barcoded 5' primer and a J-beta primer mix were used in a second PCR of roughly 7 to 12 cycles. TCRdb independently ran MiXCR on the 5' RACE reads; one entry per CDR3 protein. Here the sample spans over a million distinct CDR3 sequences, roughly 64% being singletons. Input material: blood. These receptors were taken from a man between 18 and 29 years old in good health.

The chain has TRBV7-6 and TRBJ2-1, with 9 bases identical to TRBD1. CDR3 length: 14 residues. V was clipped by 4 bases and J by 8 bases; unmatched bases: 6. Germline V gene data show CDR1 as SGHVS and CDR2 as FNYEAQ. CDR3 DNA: TGTGCCAGCAGCTCCCGGGACAGGGATGATGAGCAGTTCTTC. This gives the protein CASSSRDRDDEQFF.

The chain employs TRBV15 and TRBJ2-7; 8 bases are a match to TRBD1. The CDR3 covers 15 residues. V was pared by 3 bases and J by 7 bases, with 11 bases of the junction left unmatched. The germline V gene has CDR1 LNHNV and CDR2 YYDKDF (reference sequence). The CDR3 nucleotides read TGTGCCACCAGCAGCGACAGGGGACTTATCAATGAGCAGTACTTC. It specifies CATSSDRGLINEQYF.

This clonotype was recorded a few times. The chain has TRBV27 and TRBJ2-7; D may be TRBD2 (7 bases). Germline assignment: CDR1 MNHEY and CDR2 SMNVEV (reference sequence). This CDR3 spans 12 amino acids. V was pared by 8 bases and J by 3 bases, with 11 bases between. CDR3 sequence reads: CASSGGNYEQYF. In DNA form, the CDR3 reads TGTGCCAGCTCGGGGGGCAACTACGAGCAGTACTTC.

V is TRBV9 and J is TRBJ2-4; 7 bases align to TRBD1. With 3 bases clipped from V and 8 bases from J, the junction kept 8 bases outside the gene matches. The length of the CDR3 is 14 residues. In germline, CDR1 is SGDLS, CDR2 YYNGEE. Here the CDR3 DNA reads TGTGCCAGCAGCGATACAGGGGTTTCGGACATTCAGTACTTC. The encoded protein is CASSDTGVSDIQYF. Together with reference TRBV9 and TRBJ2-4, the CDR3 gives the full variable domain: DSGVTQTPKHLITATGQRVTLRCSPRSGDLSVYWYQQSLDQGLQFLIQYYNGEERAKGNILERFSAQQFPDLHSELNLSSLELGDSALYFCASSDTGVSDIQYFGAGTRLSVL.

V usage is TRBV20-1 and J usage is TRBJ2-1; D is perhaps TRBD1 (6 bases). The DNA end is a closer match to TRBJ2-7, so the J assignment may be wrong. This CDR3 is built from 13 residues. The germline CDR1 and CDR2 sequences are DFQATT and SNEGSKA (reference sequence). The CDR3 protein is CSASSARGHEQYF. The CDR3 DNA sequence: TGCAGTGCTAGCTCAGCCAGGGGCCATGAGCAGTACTTC.

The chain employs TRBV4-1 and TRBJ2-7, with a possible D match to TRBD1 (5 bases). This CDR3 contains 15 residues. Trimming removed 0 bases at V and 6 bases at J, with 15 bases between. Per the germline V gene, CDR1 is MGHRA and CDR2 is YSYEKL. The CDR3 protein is CASSQEGRGLSEQYF. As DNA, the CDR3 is TGCGCCAGCAGCCAAGAGGGGCGCGGTCTATCCGAGCAGTACTTC.

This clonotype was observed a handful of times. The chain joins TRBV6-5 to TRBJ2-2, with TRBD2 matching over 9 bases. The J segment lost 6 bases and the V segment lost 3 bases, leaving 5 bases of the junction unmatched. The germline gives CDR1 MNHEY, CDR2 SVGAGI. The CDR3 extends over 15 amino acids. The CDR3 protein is CASSYGSGRSGELFF. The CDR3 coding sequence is TGTGCCAGCAGTTATGGCAGCGGGAGGTCCGGGGAGCTGTTTTTT.

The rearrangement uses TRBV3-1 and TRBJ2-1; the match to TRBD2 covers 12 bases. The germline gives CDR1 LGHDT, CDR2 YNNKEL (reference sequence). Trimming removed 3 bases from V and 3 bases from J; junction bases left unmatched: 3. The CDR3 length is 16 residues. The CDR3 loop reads CASSHLAGGNYNEQFF. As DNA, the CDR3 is TGTGCCAGCAGCCACCTAGCGGGAGGGAACTACAATGAGCAGTTCTTC.

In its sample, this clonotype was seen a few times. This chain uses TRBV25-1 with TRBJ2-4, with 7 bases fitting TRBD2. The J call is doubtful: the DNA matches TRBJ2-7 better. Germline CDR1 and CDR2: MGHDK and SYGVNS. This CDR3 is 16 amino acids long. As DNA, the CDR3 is TGTGCCAGCAGTGATTCTGTGGGAGGGTCCTTCTACGAGCAGTACTTC. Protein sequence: CASSDSVGGSFYEQYF.

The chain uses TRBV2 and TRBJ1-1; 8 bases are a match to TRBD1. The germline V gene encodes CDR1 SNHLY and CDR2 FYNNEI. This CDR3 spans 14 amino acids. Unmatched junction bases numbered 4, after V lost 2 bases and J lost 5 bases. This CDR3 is CASSEIQGETEAFF. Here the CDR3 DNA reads TGTGCCAGCAGTGAAATACAGGGGGAAACTGAAGCTTTCTTT.

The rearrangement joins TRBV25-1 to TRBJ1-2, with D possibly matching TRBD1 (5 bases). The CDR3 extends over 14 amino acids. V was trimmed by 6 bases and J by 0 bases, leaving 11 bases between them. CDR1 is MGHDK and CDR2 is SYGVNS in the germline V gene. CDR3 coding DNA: TGTGCCAGCAGCGGGGGGGGTTCTAACTATGGCTACACCTTC. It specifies CASSGGGSNYGYTF.

The CDR3 region is CATSPSISNEQYF. CDR3 bases: TGTGCCACCAGCCCCAGCATCTCCAATGAGCAGTACTTC. The chain couples TRBV24-1 to TRBJ2-1; D call uncertain. The J call is uncertain, as TRBJ2-7 better fits the DNA end. CDR1 and CDR2 from the germline V gene are KGHDR and SFDVKD. This CDR3 has 13 residues.

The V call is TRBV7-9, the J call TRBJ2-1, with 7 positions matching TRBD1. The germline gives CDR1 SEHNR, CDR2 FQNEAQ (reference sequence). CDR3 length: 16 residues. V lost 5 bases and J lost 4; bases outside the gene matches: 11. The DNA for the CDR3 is TGTGCCAGCAGCCGGACAGGCCTCCGACATTACAATGAGCAGTTCTTC. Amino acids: CASSRTGLRHYNEQFF.

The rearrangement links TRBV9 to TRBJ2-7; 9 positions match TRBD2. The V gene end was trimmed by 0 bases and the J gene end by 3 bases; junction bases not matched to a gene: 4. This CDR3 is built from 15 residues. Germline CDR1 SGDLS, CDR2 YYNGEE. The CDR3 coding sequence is TGTGCCAGCAGCGTAGCGGGCGGGAGGGACTACGAGCAGTACTTC. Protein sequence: CASSVAGGRDYEQYF.

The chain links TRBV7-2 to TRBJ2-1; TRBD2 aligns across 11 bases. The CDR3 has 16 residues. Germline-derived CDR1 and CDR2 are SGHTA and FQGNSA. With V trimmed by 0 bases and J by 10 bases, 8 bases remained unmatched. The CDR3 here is CASSLASTSGTREQFF. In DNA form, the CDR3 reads TGTGCCAGCAGCTTAGCTTCGACTAGCGGGACACGGGAGCAGTTCTTC.

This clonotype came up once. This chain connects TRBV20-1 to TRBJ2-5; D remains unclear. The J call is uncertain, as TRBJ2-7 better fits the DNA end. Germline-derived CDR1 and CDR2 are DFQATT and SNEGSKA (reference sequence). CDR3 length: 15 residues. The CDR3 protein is CSARSGVEPSYEQYF. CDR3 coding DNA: TGCAGTGCTAGATCTGGGGTAGAGCCCAGCTACGAGCAGTACTTC.

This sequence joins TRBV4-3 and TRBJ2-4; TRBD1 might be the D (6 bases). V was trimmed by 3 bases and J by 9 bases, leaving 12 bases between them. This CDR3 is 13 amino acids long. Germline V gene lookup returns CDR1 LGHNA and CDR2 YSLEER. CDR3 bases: TGCGCCAGCAGCCAGACGAGGGGGAGCATTCAGTACTTC. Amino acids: CASSQTRGSIQYF.

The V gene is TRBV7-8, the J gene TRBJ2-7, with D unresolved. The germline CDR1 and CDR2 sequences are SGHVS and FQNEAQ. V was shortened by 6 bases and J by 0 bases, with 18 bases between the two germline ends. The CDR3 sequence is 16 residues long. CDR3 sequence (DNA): TGTGCCAGCAGGCAGAGCCGGGCCCAACTCTCCTACGAGCAGTACTTC. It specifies CASRQSRAQLSYEQYF. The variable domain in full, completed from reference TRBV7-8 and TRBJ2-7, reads GAGVSQSPRYKVAKRGQDVALRCDPISGHVSLFWYQQALGQGPEFLTYFQNEAQLDKSGLPSDRFFAERPEGSVSTLKIQRTQQEDSAVYLCASRQSRAQLSYEQYFGPGTRLTVT.

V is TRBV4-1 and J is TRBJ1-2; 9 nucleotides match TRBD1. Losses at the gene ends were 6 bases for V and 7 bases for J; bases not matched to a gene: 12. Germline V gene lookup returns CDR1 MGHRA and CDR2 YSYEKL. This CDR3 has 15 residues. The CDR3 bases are TGCGCCAGCAGAGCCACCGGGACAGGGCTTGCTGGCTACACCTTC. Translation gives CASRATGTGLAGYTF.

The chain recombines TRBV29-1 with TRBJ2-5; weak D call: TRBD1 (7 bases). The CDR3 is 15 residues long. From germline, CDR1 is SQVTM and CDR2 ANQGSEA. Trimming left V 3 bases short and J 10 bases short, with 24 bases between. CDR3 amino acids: CSVDGGRALQGVQYF. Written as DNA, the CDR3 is TGCAGCGTTGACGGGGGCAGGGCACTCCAGGGGGTCCAGTACTTC.

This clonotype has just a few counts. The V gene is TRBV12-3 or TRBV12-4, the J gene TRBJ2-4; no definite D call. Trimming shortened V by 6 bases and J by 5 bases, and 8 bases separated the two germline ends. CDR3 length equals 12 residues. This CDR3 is CASSFQENIQYF. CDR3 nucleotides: TGTGCCAGCAGCTTCCAGGAAAACATTCAGTACTTC.

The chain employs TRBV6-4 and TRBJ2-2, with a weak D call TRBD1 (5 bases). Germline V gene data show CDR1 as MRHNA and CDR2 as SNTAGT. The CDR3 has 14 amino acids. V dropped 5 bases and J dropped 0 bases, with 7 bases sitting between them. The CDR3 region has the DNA TGTGCCAGCAGTCTCAGGGCGAACACCGGGGAGCTGTTTTTT. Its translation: CASSLRANTGELFF.

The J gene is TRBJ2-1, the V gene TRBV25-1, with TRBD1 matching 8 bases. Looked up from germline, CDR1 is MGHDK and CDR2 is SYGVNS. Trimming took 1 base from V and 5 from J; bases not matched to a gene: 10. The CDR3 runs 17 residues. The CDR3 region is CASSESGQGAKNNEQFF. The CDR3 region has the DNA TGTGCCAGCAGTGAATCGGGTCAGGGGGCGAAAAACAATGAGCAGTTCTTC.

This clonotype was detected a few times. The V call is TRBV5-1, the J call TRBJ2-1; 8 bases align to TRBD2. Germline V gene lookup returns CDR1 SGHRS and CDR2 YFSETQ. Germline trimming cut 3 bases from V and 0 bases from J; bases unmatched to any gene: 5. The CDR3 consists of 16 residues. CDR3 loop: CASSSTGGSSYNEQFF. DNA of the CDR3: TGCGCCAGCAGCTCCACGGGGGGGAGCTCCTACAATGAGCAGTTCTTC. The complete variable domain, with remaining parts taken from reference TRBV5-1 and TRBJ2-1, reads KAGVTQTPRYLIKTRGQQVTLSCSPISGHRSVSWYQQTPGQGLQFLFEYFSETQRNKGNFPGRFSGRQFSNSRSEMNVSTLELGDSALYLCASSSTGGSSYNEQFFGPGTRLTVL.